The sequence of this TCR beta chain was determined in a study of blood T cell repertoires in COVID-19. Turning to the study itself: The United States, Italy and Spain were the sources of the acute and convalescent COVID-19 samples. Sample material is recorded as cDNA or gDNA derived from T cells, B-cell-depleted T cells, or PBMCs.

As handled by the study authors: Researchers report that nucleated cell counts were estimated from reference gene primer amplification. Profiling relied on immunoSEQ multiplex PCR, and the TCRdb table lists in-frame clones only, not all of them. The V and J calls and clone size come from that table; D and trimming were worked out from the DNA. The data contain 190,000 or so clones, 87% of them singletons. This CDR3 has 13 amino acids. The germline CDR1 and CDR2 sequences are LNHNV and YYDKDF (reference sequence). The junction had 1 base not matched to a gene; V was cut back by 1 base and J by 5 bases.

This TCR came from a woman aged 18-35 years who had recovered from COVID-19. This chain connects TRBV15 to TRBJ2-5, with TRBD2 identical over 7 bases. The sequenced sample consisted of peripheral blood. This chain's CDR3 is CATSRAGRETQYF. The CDR3 bases are TGTGCCACCAGCAGAGCCGGGAGGGAGACCCAGTACTTC. Variable domain in full (rest from reference TRBV15 and TRBJ2-5): DAMVIQNPRYQVTQFGKPVTLSCSQTLNHNVMYWYQQKSSQAPKLLFHYYDKDFNNEADTPDNFQSRRPNTSFCFLDIRSPGLGDTAMYLCATSRAGRETQYFGPGTRLLVL.